These 27 T cell receptor beta chains were all obtained from the same sample, sequenced in a study of T cell changes during pregnancy in multiple sclerosis. Libraries were prepared by immunoSEQ multiplex PCR; TCRdb keeps only in-frame clonotypes and omits some of them. The table has tens of thousands of clones, just over 90% seen once. Source: peripheral blood, taken in the second trimester of pregnancy. These receptors were collected from a female donor with multiple sclerosis, enrolled in a pregnancy study.

This chain uses TRBV14 with TRBJ1-1; 7 bases agree with TRBD1. V lost 0 bases to trimming and J lost 14 bases; unmatched junction nucleotides: 9. There are 13 residues in the CDR3. Looked up from germline, CDR1 is SGHDN and CDR2 is FVKESK. The CDR3 coding sequence is TGTGCCAGCAGCCAAGATTCTCGCAGGGGGTTATTCTTT. Translating it yields CASSQDSRRGLFF.

The rearrangement uses TRBV27 and TRBJ2-7, with D possibly matching TRBD2 (5 bases). The CDR3 consists of 16 residues. V lost 5 bases and J 6 bases, leaving 23 bases between the germline ends. Germline assignment: CDR1 MNHEY and CDR2 SMNVEV (reference sequence). CDR3 nucleotide sequence: TGTGCCAGCAGTCCTACCGAGGGTACGCAGTCCGTCGAGCAGTACTTC. This codes for CASSPTEGTQSVEQYF.

V is TRBV28 and J is TRBJ1-3; a weak D match, TRBD1 (5 bases). The germline gives CDR1 MDHEN, CDR2 SYDVKM. V was clipped by 6 bases and J by 0 bases, with 9 bases between them. There are 14 residues in the CDR3. The CDR3 nucleotides read TGTGCCAGCAGCTTAGACAGCTCTGGAAACACCATATATTTT. It is translated as CASSLDSSGNTIYF.

The gene calls are TRBV5-1 and TRBJ1-4, with unresolved D. The germline V gene encodes CDR1 SGHRS and CDR2 YFSETQ. The CDR3 loop spans 13 amino acids. The V end lost 3 bases, the J end lost 4 bases, and 7 bases lay between the germline ends. In DNA form, the CDR3 reads TGCGCCAGCAGCTACTCCGATAATGAAAAACTGTTTTTT. Protein product: CASSYSDNEKLFF.

The CDR3 coding sequence is TGTGCCTGGAGTGGGGGGAGGGATTATCAGCCCCAGCATTTT. Protein: CAWSGGRDYQPQHF. The chain couples TRBV30 to TRBJ1-5; D is perhaps TRBD1 (5 bases). Per the germline V gene, CDR1 is GTSNPN and CDR2 is SVGIG (reference sequence). This CDR3 is 14 amino acids long. Trimming removed 1 base from V and 5 bases from J, with 12 bases in between.

V gene TRBV10-1 combines with J gene TRBJ2-5; 14 nucleotides agree with TRBD2. The V gene end was trimmed by 5 bases and the J gene end by 12 bases; junction bases not matched to a gene: 8. This CDR3 comprises 14 residues. Looked up from germline, CDR1 is WNHNN and CDR2 is SYGVQD (reference sequence). The CDR3 protein is CASSQGLAGAAKYF. Written as DNA, the CDR3 is TGCGCCAGCAGTCAGGGACTAGCGGGGGCTGCCAAGTACTTC.

CDR3 sequence reads: CASSESKLAGIGNEQFF. The CDR3 DNA reads TGTGCCAGCAGTGAATCAAAACTAGCGGGGATTGGCAATGAGCAGTTCTTC. This chain uses TRBV6-1 with TRBJ2-1; 10 positions match TRBD2. After removal of 2 bases from V and 6 bases from J, the junction contained 10 bases not matched to a gene. This CDR3 region has 17 residues. CDR1 is MNHNS and CDR2 is SASEGT in the germline V gene.

The rearrangement links TRBV19 to TRBJ2-7, with 10 bases identical to TRBD2. The germline CDR1 and CDR2 sequences are LNHDA and SQIVND (reference sequence). The CDR3 sequence is 21 residues long. J was trimmed by 0 bases and V by 3 bases; bases with no gene match: 20. DNA of the CDR3: TGTGCCAGTAGTATCGGCCATGCAGCGATGAATCTAGCGGGGGCCTCCTACGAGCAGTACTTC. It yields the protein CASSIGHAAMNLAGASYEQYF. Full variable domain (outside the CDR3, taken from reference TRBV19 and TRBJ2-7): DGGITQSPKYLFRKEGQNVTLSCEQNLNHDAMYWYRQDPGQGLRLIYYSQIVNDFQKGDIAEGYSVSREKKESFPLTVTSAQKNPTAFYLCASSIGHAAMNLAGASYEQYFGPGTRLTVT.

The chain links TRBV5-5 to TRBJ1-2; D is unresolved. V lost 4 bases, J lost 4 bases, and 8 bases lay in between. CDR1 and CDR2 (germline): SGHKS, YYEKEE (reference sequence). CDR3 size: 12 residues. Here the CDR3 reads CASSPDTYGYTF. CDR3 nucleotide sequence: TGTGCCAGCAGCCCTGACACCTATGGCTACACCTTC.

The chain couples TRBV15 to TRBJ1-4; D might be TRBD1 (6 bases). This CDR3 has 16 amino acids. Looked up from germline, CDR1 is LNHNV and CDR2 is YYDKDF (reference sequence). Trimming took off 0 bases at V and 7 bases at J, with 15 bases between the two ends. CDR3 protein: CATSRDVEFRGEKLFF. In DNA, the CDR3 is TGTGCCACCAGCAGAGATGTTGAGTTCAGGGGTGAAAAACTGTTTTTT.

The chain employs TRBV6-1 and TRBJ2-7, with a tentative D call TRBD1 (6 bases). Between the trimmed V and J ends, which lost 1 base and 6 bases, there was a span of 10 bases. Germline V gene sequence: CDR1 MNHNS, CDR2 SASEGT. The CDR3 covers 13 residues. This CDR3 reads CASSEDGGSEQYF. CDR3 bases: TGTGCCAGCAGTGAAGATGGGGGCTCCGAGCAGTACTTC.

This rearrangement joins TRBV7-8 to TRBJ2-7; D perhaps matches TRBD2 (5 bases). The CDR3 contains 14 residues. Trimming shortened V by 1 base and J by 7 bases, and 14 bases separated the two germline ends. Per the germline V gene, CDR1 is SGHVS and CDR2 is FQNEAQ. CDR3 sequence: CASSLVEGLREQYF. The DNA for the CDR3 is TGTGCCAGCAGCTTAGTCGAGGGTTTAAGGGAGCAGTACTTC.

This clone was picked up one time. The V call is TRBV5-4, the J call TRBJ1-1, with 8 positions matching TRBD1. In germline, CDR1 is SGHNT, CDR2 YYREEE (reference sequence). The ends lost 4 bases at V and 4 bases at J; junction bases unmatched: 6. CDR3 length: 14 residues. The chain's CDR3 is CASSAGGAGTEAFF. DNA of the CDR3: TGTGCCAGCAGCGCAGGGGGCGCGGGCACTGAAGCTTTCTTT. The full variable domain, in which reference TRBV5-4 and TRBJ1-1 provide the parts outside the CDR3, is ETGVTQSPTHLIKTRGQQVTLRCSSQSGHNTVSWYQQALGQGPQFIFQYYREEENGRGNFPPRFSGLQFPNYSSELNVNALELDDSALYLCASSAGGAGTEAFFGQGTRLTVV.

This sequence joins TRBV18 and TRBJ1-2, with 10 nucleotides matching TRBD1. V was clipped by 3 bases and J by 7 bases; unmatched bases: 8. Germline CDR1 KGHSH, CDR2 LQKENI. This CDR3 contains 15 residues. In nucleotides, the CDR3 is TGTGCCAGCTCACCCATCGGACAGGGGGTGGTTGGCTACACCTTC. Translated, it gives CASSPIGQGVVGYTF.

This chain uses TRBV14 with TRBJ1-1; 8 nucleotides line up with TRBD1. The CDR3 is 16 residues long. The germline V gene encodes CDR1 SGHDN and CDR2 FVKESK. V was pared by 4 bases and J by 6 bases, with 13 bases of the junction left unmatched. CDR3 region: CASSPRQGRNTAEAFF. The CDR3 nucleotides are TGTGCCAGCAGCCCCCGACAGGGGAGAAACACTGCTGAAGCTTTCTTT.

The CDR3 sequence is CASSTVETQYF. The CDR3 DNA follows: TGTGCCAGCAGTACTGTTGAGACCCAGTACTTC. This chain joins TRBV2 and TRBJ2-5; no clear D gene. The germline CDR1 and CDR2 sequences are SNHLY and FYNNEI. V was cut by 5 bases and J by 5 bases, with 6 bases left in between. The CDR3 consists of 11 residues. The entire variable domain, with the rest obtained from reference TRBV2 and TRBJ2-5, is as follows: EPEVTQTPSHQVTQMGQEVILRCVPISNHLYFYWYRQILGQKVEFLVSFYNNEISEKSEIFDDQFSVERPDGSNFTLKIRSTKLEDSAMYFCASSTVETQYFGPGTRLLVL.

Note on this clone: Relative to the germline gene, one junction end is altered; a read error may explain this. The chain recombines TRBV10-3 with TRBJ2-4, with TRBD1 matching 7 bases. The CDR3 spans 14 residues. Germline CDR1 and CDR2: ENHRY and SYGVKD. The CDR3 DNA is TGTGCCATCAGTTCCGGGACAGCCGAAAACATTCAGTACTTC. It translates to CAISSGTAENIQYF.

V gene TRBV18 combines with J gene TRBJ1-1; 7 positions agree with TRBD1. This CDR3 region has 15 residues. V was clipped by 3 bases and J by 7 bases; unmatched bases: 11. The germline CDR1 and CDR2 sequences are KGHSH and LQKENI. CDR3 DNA: TGTGCCAGCTCACCGTCCGGGACAGCGATCTATGAAGCTTTCTTT. It specifies CASSPSGTAIYEAFF.

The V call is TRBV14, the J call TRBJ2-1, with TRBD2 identical over 14 bases. The CDR3 consists of 18 residues. The V segment lost 3 bases and the J segment 8 bases; nucleotides outside the gene matches: 12. The V gene's germline CDR1 is SGHDN and CDR2 FVKESK. This CDR3 is CASSHRRTSGGSFDEQFF. CDR3 DNA: TGTGCCAGCAGCCACCGTAGGACTAGCGGGGGGTCCTTCGATGAGCAGTTCTTC.

This clone was counted a few times. The rearrangement links TRBV7-9 to TRBJ1-1, with unresolved D. The length of the CDR3 is 13 residues. The V end lost 3 bases, the J end lost 0 bases, and 5 bases lay between the germline ends. Per germline, CDR1 SEHNR and CDR2 FQNEAQ (reference sequence). CDR3 coding DNA: TGTGCCAGCAGCTTGTCATTGAACACTGAAGCTTTCTTT. Its protein is CASSLSLNTEAFF.

The chain links TRBV5-1 to TRBJ2-7; TRBD2 matches at 9 bases. This CDR3 region has 16 residues. The V gene end was trimmed by 0 bases and the J gene end by 1 base; junction bases not matched to a gene: 5. The germline CDR1 and CDR2 sequences are SGHRS and YFSETQ. The CDR3 DNA reads as TGCGCCAGCAGCTTGGGATCAGCGGGGGGATCCTACGAGCAGTACTTC. As protein: CASSLGSAGGSYEQYF.

This rearrangement joins TRBV21-1 to TRBJ1-4. TRBV21-1 is described as a pseudogene. There are 14 residues in the CDR3. The CDR3 nucleotides are TGTGCCAGCAGCGCCGGCCCTCGGGATGAAAAACTGTTTTTT. Its translation is CASSAGPRDEKLFF.

This chain joins TRBV9 and TRBJ1-2; tentative D call: TRBD1 (6 bases). Trimming took off 5 bases at V and 7 bases at J, with 12 bases between the two ends. The CDR3 contains 12 residues. CDR1 is SGDLS and CDR2 is YYNGEE in the germline V gene. In nucleotides, the CDR3 is TGTGCCAGCAGTCCCCAGGGGCTTGGCTACACCTTC. This sequence encodes CASSPQGLGYTF.

The V gene is TRBV29-1, the J gene TRBJ2-1, with D uncertain. Germline V lookup: CDR1 SQVTM, CDR2 ANQGSEA. V was cut by 4 bases and J by 6 bases, with 10 bases left in between. The CDR3 contains 12 residues. CDR3 bases: TGCAGCGTTGCGATCACTGGCAATGAGCAGTTCTTC. It encodes CSVAITGNEQFF.

V is TRBV7-6 and J is TRBJ2-3; the match to TRBD2 covers 10 bases. The CDR3 consists of 16 residues. Per germline, CDR1 SGHVS and CDR2 FNYEAQ. Trimming removed 3 bases from V and 2 bases from J; junction bases left unmatched: 5. CDR3 region: CASSLELAGTTDTQYF. The CDR3 DNA is TGTGCCAGCAGCTTGGAACTAGCGGGGACCACAGATACGCAGTATTTT.

The chain has TRBV19 and TRBJ1-5; a weak D match, TRBD1 (6 bases). Germline V gene lookup returns CDR1 LNHDA and CDR2 SQIVND (reference sequence). The CDR3 has 15 amino acids. The germline V and J ends were trimmed by 3 bases and 2 bases, with 11 bases remaining between them. CDR3 sequence (DNA): TGTGCCAGTAGTATCCACAGGGTAGGCAATCAGCCCCAGCATTTT. Translation gives CASSIHRVGNQPQHF.

This clone was observed once. The chain recombines TRBV19 with TRBJ1-1, with unresolved D. The germline V gene has CDR1 LNHDA and CDR2 SQIVND (reference sequence). The CDR3 is made up of 15 amino acids. Trimming left V 3 bases short and J 5 bases short, with 16 bases between. The CDR3 coding sequence is TGTGCCAGTAGTATCGTCGCCGGGGAGGTAACTGAAGCTTTCTTT. It translates to CASSIVAGEVTEAFF.